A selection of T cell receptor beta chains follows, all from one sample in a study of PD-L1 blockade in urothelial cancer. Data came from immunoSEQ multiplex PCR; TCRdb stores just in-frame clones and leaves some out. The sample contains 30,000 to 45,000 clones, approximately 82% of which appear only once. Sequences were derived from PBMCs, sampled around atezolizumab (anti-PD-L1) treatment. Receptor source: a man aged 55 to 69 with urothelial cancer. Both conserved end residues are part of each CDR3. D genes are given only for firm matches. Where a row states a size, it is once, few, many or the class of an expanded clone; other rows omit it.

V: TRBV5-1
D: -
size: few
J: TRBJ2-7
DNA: TGCGCCAGCAGCTTGGAGCCCTACGAGCAGTACTTC
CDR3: CASSLEPYEQYF

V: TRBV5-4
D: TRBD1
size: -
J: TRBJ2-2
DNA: TGTGCCAGCAGCTCGAGGGGACAGGGGGCTCTATCGAACACCGGGGAGCTGTTTTTT
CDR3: CASSSRGQGALSNTGELFF

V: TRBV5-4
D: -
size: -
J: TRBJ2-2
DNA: TGTGCCAGTACCCCCAGAAACACCGGGGAGCTGTTTTTT
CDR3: CASTPRNTGELFF

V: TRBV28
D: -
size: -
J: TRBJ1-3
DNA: TGTGCCAGCTGCCCCTTAGGGAGTTCTGGAAACACCATATATTTT
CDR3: CASCPLGSSGNTIYF

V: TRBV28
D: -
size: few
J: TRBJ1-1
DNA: TGTGCCACCAACAGGGTGAGCACTGAAGCTTTCTTT
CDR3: CATNRVSTEAFF

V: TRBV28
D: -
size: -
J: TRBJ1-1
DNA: TGTGCCAGCAGTTTACCCGGACAGCTGAACACTGAAGCTTTCTTT
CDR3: CASSLPGQLNTEAFF

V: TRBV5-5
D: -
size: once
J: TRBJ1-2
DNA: TGTGCCAGCTCATCGCCCCAGGCAGGGATTAACTATGGCTACACCTTC
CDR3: CASSSPQAGINYGYTF

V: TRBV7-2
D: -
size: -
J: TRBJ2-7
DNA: TGTGCCAGCAGCTTAGCCGAACTAGCAGGAGGTTACGAGCAGTACTTC
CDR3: CASSLAELAGGYEQYF

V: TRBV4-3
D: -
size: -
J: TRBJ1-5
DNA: TGCGCCAGCAGCCAAGATGGAGCAGACTATCAGCCCCAGCATTTT
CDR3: CASSQDGADYQPQHF

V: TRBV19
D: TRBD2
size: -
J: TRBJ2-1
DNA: TGTGCCAGTAGTATAGGACTAGCGGGAGATGGGCAGTTCTTC
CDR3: CASSIGLAGDGQFF

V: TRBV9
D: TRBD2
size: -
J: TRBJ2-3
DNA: TGTGCCAGCAGCGTAGCGGGCGGGAGTGGAGATACGCAGTATTTT
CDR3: CASSVAGGSGDTQYF

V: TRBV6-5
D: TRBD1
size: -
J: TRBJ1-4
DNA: TGTGCCAGCAGTTACGGGGACAGAGGGCATGAAAAACTGTTTTTT
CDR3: CASSYGDRGHEKLFF

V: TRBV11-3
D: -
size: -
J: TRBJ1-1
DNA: TGTGCCAGCCGGGGGGGAGAAGGGACTGAAGCTTTCTTT
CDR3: CASRGGEGTEAFF

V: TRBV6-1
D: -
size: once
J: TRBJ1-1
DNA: TGTGCCAGCAGTCAGACAGGGAACACTGAAGCTTTCTTT
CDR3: CASSQTGNTEAFF

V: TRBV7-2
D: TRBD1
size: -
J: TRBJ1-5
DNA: TGTGCCAGCAGCCTTGGGACAGTTAATCAGCCCCAGCATTTT
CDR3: CASSLGTVNQPQHF

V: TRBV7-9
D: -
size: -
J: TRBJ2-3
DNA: TGTGCCAGCAGCTTAGCCGCAGCAGATACGCAGTATTTT
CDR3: CASSLAAADTQYF

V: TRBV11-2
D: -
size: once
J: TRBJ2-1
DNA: TGTGCCAGCAGCTTAGTATTTGAGCAGTTCTTC
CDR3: CASSLVFEQFF

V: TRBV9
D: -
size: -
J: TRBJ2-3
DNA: TGTGCCAGCAGCACTTCCTCTGACTATTCTAGCACAGATACGCAGTATTTT
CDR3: CASSTSSDYSSTDTQYF

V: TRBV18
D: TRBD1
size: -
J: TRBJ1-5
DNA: TGTGCCAGCTCAAGGGACAGGGGGCAAGATCAGCCCCAGCATTTT
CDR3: CASSRDRGQDQPQHF

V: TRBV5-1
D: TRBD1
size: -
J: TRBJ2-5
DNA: TGCGCCAGCAGCTTGGTCCAAGGGGGCGAGGGAGAGACCCAGTACTTC
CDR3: CASSLVQGGEGETQYF

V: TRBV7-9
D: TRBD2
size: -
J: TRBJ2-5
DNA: TGTGCCACCGGACTAGCGGGGGGGCTGGAGACCCAGTACTTC
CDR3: CATGLAGGLETQYF

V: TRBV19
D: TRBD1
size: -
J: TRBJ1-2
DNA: TGTGCCAGTTGTCCGGACAGGGGAAGGTATGGCTACACCTTC
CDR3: CASCPDRGRYGYTF

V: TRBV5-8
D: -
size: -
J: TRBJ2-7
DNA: TGTGCCAGCAGCTTTCCGGGACTGGTTTCCTACGAGCAGTACTTC
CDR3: CASSFPGLVSYEQYF

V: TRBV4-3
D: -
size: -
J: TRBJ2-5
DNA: TGCGCCAGCAGCCAAGTCAGCGGGCCAGAGACCCAGTACTTC
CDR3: CASSQVSGPETQYF

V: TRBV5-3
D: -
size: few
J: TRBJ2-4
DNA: TGTGCCAGAAGCTTAATGTTGGACAGACTACTAGCCAAAAACATTCAGTACTTC
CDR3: CARSLMLDRLLAKNIQYF

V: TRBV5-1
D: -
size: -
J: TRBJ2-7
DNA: TGCGCCAGCAGCTTGGGGAGGGGGCGCCACGAGCAGTACTTC
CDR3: CASSLGRGRHEQYF

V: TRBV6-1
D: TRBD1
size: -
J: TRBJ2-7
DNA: TGTGCCAGCGGGTCCGACAGGGGTTCCGAGCAGTACTTC
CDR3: CASGSDRGSEQYF

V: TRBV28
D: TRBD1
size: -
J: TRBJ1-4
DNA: TGTGCCAGCAGGCGGGACAGACCTAATGAAAAACTGTTTTTT
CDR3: CASRRDRPNEKLFF

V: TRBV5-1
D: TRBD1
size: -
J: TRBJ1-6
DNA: TGCGCCAGCAGCTCCGGACAGGGAGATAATTCACCCCTCCACTTT
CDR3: CASSSGQGDNSPLHF

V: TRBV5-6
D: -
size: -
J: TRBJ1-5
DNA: TGTGCCAGCAGCTTGTATCGGGGGGAGAGACAGCCCCAGCATTTT
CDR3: CASSLYRGERQPQHF

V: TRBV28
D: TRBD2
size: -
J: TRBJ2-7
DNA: TGTGCCAGCAGTTTAGCGGGAGTACGTGAGCAGTACTTC
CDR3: CASSLAGVREQYF

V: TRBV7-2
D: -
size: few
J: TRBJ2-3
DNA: TGTGCCAGCAGCTTAGTCCGGGCGGGGATACGCACAGATACGCAGTATTTT
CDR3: CASSLVRAGIRTDTQYF

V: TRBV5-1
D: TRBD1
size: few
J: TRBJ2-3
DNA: TGCGCCAGCAGTGACAGGGGGACAGATACGCAGTATTTT
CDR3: CASSDRGTDTQYF

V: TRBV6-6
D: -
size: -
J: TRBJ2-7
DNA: TGTGCCAGTAGAACCCCAGGGGTCCCCTACGAGCAGTACTTC
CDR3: CASRTPGVPYEQYF

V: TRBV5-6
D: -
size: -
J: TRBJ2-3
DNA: TGTGCCAGCAGCTTGAGTGGCCCCACAGATACGCAGTATTTT
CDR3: CASSLSGPTDTQYF